This T cell receptor beta chain was observed in a study of CD8 T cells in ankylosing spondylitis. This CDR3 has 13 residues. Germline lookup yields CDR1 SQVTM and CDR2 ANQGSEA. The ends lost 4 bases at V and 5 bases at J; junction bases unmatched: 4. TCRdb independently ran MiXCR on the 5' RACE reads; one entry per CDR3 protein. The profile shows more than 150,000 distinct CDR3 sequences, roughly 18% of them singletons. This clonotype came up many times. This chain connects TRBV29-1 to TRBJ2-3; 9 bases agree with TRBD2. Input material: blood, either unsorted or a sorted T cell fraction (not recorded which). This TCR came from a male donor between 5 and 29 years old with ankylosing spondylitis or in good health (not recorded which). DNA of the CDR3: TGCAGCGTTGGCGGGAGGGCCAGAGATACGCAGTATTTT. Its protein product is CSVGGRARDTQYF.